This passage covers 6 T cell receptor beta chains from one sample sequenced in a study of blood T cell repertoires in COVID-19. Method: immunoSEQ multiplex PCR; TCRdb's copy keeps in-frame clones and lacks some. In the table there are a few hundred thousand clones, about 91% of which are singletons. The specimen sequenced was peripheral blood. All receptors derive from a woman in her 30s who had recovered from COVID-19.

This chain joins TRBV7-2 and TRBJ2-7; perhaps TRBD2 as D (5 bases). With 2 bases removed from V and 2 bases from J, the gap between germline ends came to 7 bases. Germline V CDR1 and CDR2: SGHTA, FQGNSA. CDR3 length: 13 amino acids. The DNA for the CDR3 is TGTGCCAGCAGCTTACCCGGGACCTACGAGCAGTACTTC. It yields the protein CASSLPGTYEQYF. The variable domain in full, with the rest retrieved from reference TRBV7-2 and TRBJ2-7, is GAGVSQSPSNKVTEKGKDVELRCDPISGHTALYWYRQSLGQGLEFLIYFQGNSAPDKSGLPSDRFSAERTGGSVSTLTIQRTQQEDSAVYLCASSLPGTYEQYFGPGTRLTVT.

This sequence joins TRBV27 and TRBJ2-1; TRBD2 aligns across 7 bases. The CDR3 is made up of 14 amino acids. The V segment lost 5 bases and the J segment 7 bases; nucleotides outside the gene matches: 8. CDR1 is MNHEY, CDR2 SMNVEV, per germline (reference sequence). CDR3 nucleotides: TGTGCCAGCAGTATGGGCGGCGGGGGTAATGAGCAGTTCTTC. As protein: CASSMGGGGNEQFF.

The V call is TRBV2, the J call TRBJ1-5, with TRBD1 as a possible D gene (5 bases). The ends were cut back, 0 bases at V and 5 bases at J, with 11 bases in the middle. Germline values: CDR1 SNHLY, CDR2 FYNNEI. CDR3 length: 15 residues. The CDR3 here is CASSEARGGDQPQHF. The CDR3 bases are TGTGCCAGCAGTGAAGCGCGGGGAGGGGATCAGCCCCAGCATTTT. Based on the CDR3 plus reference TRBV2 and TRBJ1-5, the full variable domain is EPEVTQTPSHQVTQMGQEVILRCVPISNHLYFYWYRQILGQKVEFLVSFYNNEISEKSEIFDDQFSVERPDGSNFTLKIRSTKLEDSAMYFCASSEARGGDQPQHFGDGTRLSIL.

The genes are TRBV19 and TRBJ1-4, with TRBD1 matching over 8 bases. Germline CDR1 and CDR2: LNHDA and SQIVND (reference sequence). The CDR3 consists of 16 residues. V shed 6 bases and J 0 bases; nucleotides not matched to a gene: 6. The CDR3, as DNA: TGTGCCAGTAGCCGACAGGGGACTGCAACTAATGAAAAACTGTTTTTT. As protein: CASSRQGTATNEKLFF.

The chain uses TRBV4-1 and TRBJ1-2, with D unclear. The CDR3 consists of 11 residues. Germline-derived CDR1 and CDR2 are MGHRA and YSYEKL. The V end lost 3 bases, the J end lost 9 bases, and 8 bases lay between the germline ends. The CDR3 sequence is CASSQRGSYTF. The CDR3 DNA reads as TGCGCCAGCAGCCAGAGAGGGAGCTACACCTTC.

This sequence joins TRBV6-5 and TRBJ1-6, with 7 nucleotides matching TRBD1. J lost 7 bases, V lost 2 bases, and 2 bases had no gene match. This CDR3 is 14 amino acids long. CDR1 is MNHEY and CDR2 is SVGAGI in the germline V gene. CDR3 residues: CASSYRDRNSPLHF. For the CDR3, the DNA is TGTGCCAGCAGTTACCGGGACAGAAATTCACCCCTCCACTTT.